One T cell receptor beta chain is described in this entry. Its antigen is currently unknown. Measured with immunoSEQ multiplex PCR; TCRdb has only the in-frame clones, and not every one. The sample includes roughly 40,000 clones, roughly 86% seen only once; the top ten take around 3.8%. This sample was included in a study of T cells in localized non-small cell lung cancer. General study findings and limits: Appearance in adjacent lung was seen for a median around 60 of the top 100 tumor clones. There was an association of higher blood T cell density with longer overall survival. Uninvolved adjacent lung had more T cell clonality than any other tissue, topping tumor.

The sample consisted of peripheral blood, taken before any cancer treatment. The source of this sequence is a man between 18 and 49 years old with stage I lung adenocarcinoma.

In DNA, the CDR3 is TGTGCCAGCAGACAGAAGACAGGGGGGATCTACGAGCAGTACTTC. Protein product: CASRQKTGGIYEQYF. The chain employs TRBV6-6 and TRBJ2-7; 9 bases are shared with TRBD1. In germline, CDR1 is MNHNY, CDR2 SVGAGI (reference sequence). V shed 6 bases and J 3 bases; nucleotides not matched to a gene: 9. The CDR3 has 15 amino acids.